This is a list of T cell receptor beta chains from one sample in a study of a mutant IDH1 vaccine in newly diagnosed glioma. Their cognate antigens are unknown. Sequencing was performed with immunoSEQ multiplex PCR; in TCRdb, only in-frame clones are kept and a portion is missing. Of roughly 74,000 clones listed, 85% to 90% are singletons. Sequencing was performed on PBMCs, taken from a glioma patient whose treatment included an IDH1 peptide vaccine. Receptor source: a woman in her forties or fifties with glioma. CDR3s leave out the opening cysteine and the closing phenylalanine or tryptophan. Fields, in order: J gene, V gene, clone size, CDR3 protein. Size tells how often a clone was seen (once, few, many) or the class of an expanded clone, and some rows leave it out.

TRBJ2-3,TRBV9,NA,ASSGSRGASSTDTQY
TRBJ2-3,TRBV11-2,NA,ASSLAGFSTDTQY
TRBJ2-7,TRBV28,NA,ASTPGLLYEQY
TRBJ1-4,TRBV30,NA,AWIRGQGRSSEKLF
TRBJ2-7,TRBV30,NA,AWNREYEQY
TRBJ1-4,TRBV2,NA,ASGTGRATNEKLF
TRBJ1-2,TRBV13,NA,ASSLGARGGYGYT
TRBJ1-1,TRBV5-1,few,ASSLRTGGTEAF
TRBJ2-1,TRBV28,NA,ASRPGLAGVIYNEQF
TRBJ1-4,TRBV29-1,few,SAPGRATNEKLF
TRBJ2-2,TRBV11-2,NA,ASSPPGELF
TRBJ2-7,TRBV15,NA,ATSRDAGPREQY
TRBJ2-7,TRBV19,NA,ASSERFISYEQY
TRBJ1-1,TRBV19,NA,ASSSGQYMNTEAF
TRBJ1-1,TRBV10-2,NA,ASSESMNTEAF
TRBJ1-5,TRBV7-9,few,ASSSGTGVFDQPQH
TRBJ1-1,TRBV9,NA,ASSVDALNTEAF
TRBJ2-3,TRBV5-6,NA,ASSTGLAMTDTQY
TRBJ2-7,TRBV2,NA,ASAGTEQY
TRBJ2-7,TRBV7-9,NA,ASSTGTGMGSYEQY
TRBJ2-1,TRBV4-2,NA,ASSQGLAGSSYNEQF
TRBJ1-3,TRBV6-5,NA,ASSLGTSGNTIY
TRBJ1-1,TRBV15,few,ATSRSGLRGTEAF
TRBJ2-2,TRBV11-3,NA,ASSLVPGELF
TRBJ1-2,TRBV28,NA,ASTAGTRGYT
TRBJ1-5,TRBV6-6,NA,ASSLDGNQPQH
TRBJ2-7,TRBV10-3,NA,AISAGTRVYEQY
TRBJ2-1,TRBV5-4,NA,ASSLTSGADLNEQF
TRBJ2-1,TRBV7-9,NA,ASSLGWATWDEQF
TRBJ2-2,TRBV6-5,NA,ASSYQAPTGELF
TRBJ2-3,TRBV6-5,NA,ASSRKTTSTDTQY
TRBJ2-5,TRBV7-7,once,ASSPEFVVRETQY
TRBJ2-3,TRBV28,NA,ASSSRWADTQY
TRBJ2-7,TRBV7-2,NA,ASSLGRLAGRYEQY
TRBJ2-5,TRBV7-7,once,ASSRDFQETQY
TRBJ2-7,TRBV10-3,NA,AISESGTGKYEQY
TRBJ1-2,TRBV6-5,many,ASSTDPGTARGYT
TRBJ2-4,TRBV30,NA,AWSEGQTGLDIQY
TRBJ1-1,TRBV29-1,few,SVESTEAF
TRBJ2-5,TRBV7-3,NA,ASSKEPTGTQY
TRBJ1-5,TRBV6-5,NA,ASSGQGAHQPQH
NA,TRBV2,once,ASTKTSGSYEQY
TRBJ1-5,TRBV5-5,medium-sized,ASSPGSLDLGNQPQH
TRBJ2-5,TRBV2,NA,ASSSLTGARETQY
TRBJ2-3,TRBV4-1,NA,ASSQKITGGFADTQY
TRBJ2-1,TRBV7-3,once,ASSPSTYNEQF
TRBJ2-1,TRBV19,once,ASSLGQIRLNEQF
TRBJ1-4,TRBV30,NA,AWAPGRGKLF
NA,TRBV6-1,NA,ASSVAGYEQY